This paragraph reports one TCR beta chain. Its target is not known. Here immunoSEQ multiplex PCR was the method, and the copy in TCRdb shows in-frame clones only, minus some. The sample lists under 140,000 clones, about nine tenths seen once, with 0.27% in the top ten. These data are taken from a study of OX40 agonist ivuxolimab in advanced cancers. Study-level information: Ivuxolimab, an antibody acting as an agonist of OX40 (CD134), was used to treat patients. Study-level findings and limits: The antigen specificity of the peripheral T cells (those that were expanded) was not determined.

Unmatched junction bases numbered 5, after V lost 4 bases and J lost 4 bases. Germline CDR1 reads GTSNPN; CDR2 reads SVGIG (reference sequence). The CDR3 is 14 residues long. The sample in question was CD4+ or CD8+ T cells sorted from blood, obtained in a trial of the OX40 agonist ivuxolimab. The chain recombines TRBV30 with TRBJ2-5, with TRBD2 identical over 11 bases. This clonotype was obtained from an adult with an advanced solid tumor such as melanoma, head and neck, liver or kidney cancer. CDR3 bases: TGTGCCTGGACTCGGCTAGCGGGAGGAGAGACCCAGTACTTC. Encoded protein: CAWTRLAGGETQYF.